This TCR beta chain was sequenced during a study of cytomegalovirus exposure and HLA in healthy donors (dated by TCRdb to 2016 to 2017). A note on the overall study: An earlier analysis of roughly 500 of the donors reported more than 250 Gb of sequence data and some 100 million unique TCR beta sequences from some 180 million T cells. Every discovery cohort repertoire had been produced on one sequencing platform. High-throughput TCR immunosequencing, statistical association of individual TCRs with disease status, and machine learning were combined to predict cytomegalovirus infection status. The study was designed to test whether signatures of past pathogen exposure could be identified by cataloging public T cell receptors. A later genetic analysis used genome-wide SNP genotypes for about 65% of the roughly 670 donors, treating that subset as a discovery cohort. Donor age, sex, ethnicity and CMV serostatus were compiled together with the repertoire data. Rather than using new phenotypic data, the later analysis identified candidate immune exposures from TCR beta sequences and from how often those sequences occurred across donors. The study profiled the T cell repertoires of about 640 subjects by immunosequencing and related them to cytomegalovirus serostatus. HLA typing covered class I and class II loci at four-digit resolution. An earlier analysis of approximately 580 of the donors used high-throughput TCR beta sequencing to judge whether each TCR beta V gene segment behaved as functional or pseudogenic. Among the approximately 430 genotyped donors, about 83% belonged to the genetic ancestry cluster associated with self-reported Caucasian donors. Four or five DR-DQ haplotypes were handled as single units for association and clustering because linkage in the cohort was strong. Besides the first cohort of some 670 subjects, a separate validation cohort made up of about 120 different subjects was used. A later analysis re-examined previously published TCR beta repertoires from several hundred donors and added high-resolution HLA genotyping to investigate patterns of TCR occurrence. Typing coverage varied by locus: roughly 620-640 donors for A, B, C, DRB1 and DQB1; around 560 for DQA1; over 600 for DPA1; 450 to 480 for DPB1. On average, around 240,000 unique TCR beta nucleotide sequences were sequenced per donor among 398 genotyped donors of the cohort, with roughly 18% of those sequences being non-productive. Approximately 300 gigabases of sequencing data and approximately 91 million unique TCR sequences made up an early release that covered several hundred HLA-typed donors.

Inclusive of the bounding cysteine and phenylalanine, the CDR3 is 19 residues long. Only the CDR3 region is kept as DNA, spanning 57 bases read in frame from base 1. V ends up 2 bases short and J 3 bases short, with an unmatched junction base count of 14. The germline V gene yields SGHTA for CDR1 and FQGNSA for CDR2. What the research found in general, with its limitations: A later analysis reported that several top co-occurrence clusters appeared linked to parvovirus B19, influenza, CMV and Epstein-Barr virus. The study gave a list of more than 150 TCR beta chains associated with cytomegalovirus. Because the 87-base-pair reads could not distinguish some IMGT-functional V segments, including TRBV6-2 and TRBV6-3, those segments were excluded. The only immune exposure information available for the cohort was CMV serostatus. The earlier analysis of approximately 540 of the donors excluded 15 to 20 rarely observed V segments, including chromosome 9 orphons, because counts were too low. Broadly in line with IMGT annotations, most TCR beta V segments showed up in productive rearrangements about 87% or about 30% of the time in an earlier analysis of a few hundred of the donors. While some public TCRs were present in many individuals, most TCR sequences turned up only very rarely across donors. A further reported finding was that TCR beta sequences accurately predicted the HLA-A and HLA-B alleles for most subjects in the first cohort. HLA typing was unavailable for some donors at each locus, so association tests used only the typed subset. Presence/absence analyses assumed roughly uniform sequencing depth across donors, an assumption that may not hold. Correlated functional status among segregating V segments might reflect linkage disequilibrium, but an unknown experimental factor could not be ruled out. A later analysis found that TCR association rates varied across HLA loci, with DRB1 alleles showing the most associated TCRs and HLA-C alleles the fewest. In vitro tests confirmed that a few of the cytomegalovirus-associated TCR beta chains recognize cytomegalovirus antigens. In a later analysis, some 17,000 TCR beta sequences were associated with specific HLA alleles at a false discovery rate of 0.05. In a later analysis, most CMV-associated TCR beta chains were found to appear HLA-restricted, with HLA associations seemingly driven largely by CMV exposure. A cluster of highly shared sequence variants was judged likely to represent a technical artifact of the sequencing pipeline. In this cohort, only TCR beta chains were sequenced, and detectable features were limited by the absence of alpha or paired-chain data. In a later analysis, HLA-associated TCR beta chains were found to be more clonally expanded and to have lower generation probabilities than equally common non-associated chains. In a later genetic analysis, a missense DCLRE1C variant was associated with V-gene and J-gene trimming of TCR beta chains, and the association was replicated in an independent cohort. The classifier was reported to diagnose cytomegalovirus status with high specificity and sensitivity in both the original and validation cohorts. Compared with the approximately 720-donor mean, donors in an Asian-associated ancestry cluster had fewer N-insertions in productive TCRs, according to a later genetic analysis. It was suggested by the authors that the approach could potentially be generalized to other disease states and immunological phenotypes. When HLA alleles, especially DR and DQ, strongly co-occurred, attributing TCR associations to individual alleles was difficult.

On this clone itself: Its antigen is still unknown.

The cohort comprised hundreds of healthy bone marrow donors. All cohort members were sampled while nominally healthy, although unrecorded immune exposures were likely present. The donor was CMV seropositive and belonged to the group of 250 to 300 seropositive cohort members. Every donor gave a peripheral blood sample, and the peripheral blood mononuclear cells from that sample were used for TCR beta sequencing. The Qiagen DNeasy Blood Extraction Kit was used to extract genomic DNA from the blood cell samples. Library preparation employed the immunoSEQ multiplex PCR assay. For the multiplex PCR, a mixture combining 60 forward primers for TCR Vbeta segments and 13 reverse primers for TCR Jbeta segments was used. The CDR3 region of rearranged TCR beta genes was amplified from genomic DNA with a multiplex PCR assay. On the Illumina HiSeq System, the amplified TCR beta libraries were sequenced as 87-base-pair reads. Per the authors' processing: In a later analysis, tens of millions of unique TCR beta chains were counted across the 690 or so repertoires, and about 10 million of these chains were shared by at least two donors. To remove PCR and sequencing errors, raw reads were error-corrected and collapsed into unique sequences using a nearest-neighbor algorithm that merged closely related sequences. To assign V, D and J gene segments, CDR3 sequences were aligned to IMGT reference sequences. For a sequence to be retained, at least a six-nucleotide match to both a V gene segment and a J gene segment was required. Rearrangements were called productive when the CDR3 lacked stop codons and stayed in frame with V and J; all others were non-productive. Following IMGT convention, CDR3 was defined as the stretch from the second conserved V-encoded cysteine to the conserved J-encoded phenylalanine. In an earlier analysis of more than 550 of the donors, sequences lacking an unambiguous match to a single V gene segment were excluded. In an earlier analysis of several hundred of the donors, V segments were called functional above 56.7% productive rearrangements and were called segregating when the between-donor standard deviation exceeded 5%. A statistical classification framework was developed to diagnose cytomegalovirus status using the catalog of TCR beta chain sequences. In a later analysis, V and J genes were assigned by comparing TCR nucleotide sequences against IMGT/GENE-DB human TR gene sequences. In a later analysis, CDR3 sequences and most-parsimonious VDJ recombination scenarios were assigned using the TCRdist pipeline. A later analysis defined each TCR beta chain by its CDR3 amino acid sequence plus V-gene family, and excluded reads lacking a unique V-gene family. To address suspected cross-contamination and a sequencing artifact, a later analysis removed under 600 highly shared, low-generation-probability nucleotide sequences. In a later analysis, a clonal expansion index for each public chain was calculated from normalized within-repertoire ranks of inferred template counts. A later analysis computed generation probabilities with a VDJ recombination model fitted to out-of-frame rearrangements, and checked the results against IGoR. A later analysis scored TCR-TCR, TCR-HLA and TCR-CMV co-occurrence with hypergeometric tests, applying a repertoire-size bias correction to TCR pairs. A later analysis estimated false discovery rates by permuting HLA or CMV assignments 20 times. In a later analysis, co-occurring TCRs were grouped with DBSCAN, and TCRdist sequence similarity was added when clustering was performed within HLA-allele-positive subsets. Repertoires with fewer than 30,000 or more than 120,000 public chains, plus five repertoires with anomalous nucleotide sharing, were excluded from co-occurrence clustering. TCRdb obtained this table from immuneACCESS and retained in-frame rearrangements with V and J assigned. These tables miss some clones; where compared with another copy, unresolved V genes account for less than half of the shortfall, and the remainder is unexplained. Clone size and V and J calls were adopted from that table, with D and trimming inferred from the DNA. The sample table includes about 130,000 clones. The ten largest account for about 1.5% of the sample.

The sequence was obtained from a woman between 35 and 50 years old in good health and CMV-seropositive. The rearranged chain carries TRBV7-2 and TRBJ1-5; the central 9 bases match TRBD1. Material: PBMCs. The CDR3 is CASSLKFPGTGTFNQPQHF. The nucleotide sequence is TGTGCCAGCAGCTTAAAGTTTCCCGGGACAGGGACTTTCAATCAGCCCCAGCATTTT.